These 21 T cell receptor beta chains were sequenced from one sample in a study of identical twins (TCRdb year 2016). The library was made by 5' RACE. Data came from an Illumina HiSeq 2000. In-frame beta chains were kept once TCRdb had trimmed the public reads at Q25 with fastp and called clones with MiXCR. A single entry per CDR3 protein holds the most common genes and DNA from its merged rows. For this sample there are about 200,000 distinct CDR3 sequences; more than 15% appear just once. Around two fifths of the sample rests with the top ten. This sample was also put to use in a study of T cells expressing NK-cell markers.

Sequenced input: CD8+ T cells sorted from blood. The receptors were gathered from a woman under 30 in good health.

The V call is TRBV7-9, the J call TRBJ2-1, with no clear D. V was cut by 4 bases and J by 0 bases, with 16 bases left in between. This CDR3 is built from 17 residues. Germline assignment: CDR1 SEHNR and CDR2 FQNEAQ (reference sequence). CDR3: CASSSSLRPSSYNEQFF. The CDR3 DNA reads TGTGCCAGCAGCTCGTCCCTCCGGCCAAGCTCCTACAATGAGCAGTTCTTC.

This clonotype was counted only a few times. J is TRBJ2-2 and V is TRBV11-3; 8 nucleotides line up with TRBD2. The CDR3 extends over 16 amino acids. The germline V gene has CDR1 SGHNT and CDR2 YENEEA. J was trimmed by 5 bases and V by 1 base; bases with no gene match: 6. The CDR3 DNA reads as TGTGCCAGCAGCTTAGGAATTAGCGGGGTTACCGGGGAGCTGTTTTTT. Its translation: CASSLGISGVTGELFF.

This chain links TRBV15 with TRBJ2-3, with TRBD2 as a possible D gene (5 bases). Germline loops: CDR1 LNHNV, CDR2 YYDKDF (reference sequence). Trimming took off 0 bases at V and 0 bases at J, with 16 bases between the two ends. The CDR3 loop spans 18 amino acids. This chain's CDR3 is CATSRDRGLAKSTDTQYF. The CDR3 bases are TGTGCCACCAGCAGAGATAGAGGGCTAGCCAAGAGCACAGATACGCAGTATTTT.

This rearrangement joins TRBV20-1 to TRBJ1-2; 11 bases map to TRBD1. The V gene end was trimmed by 5 bases and the J gene end by 0 bases; junction bases not matched to a gene: 5. This CDR3 is built from 15 residues. Per germline, CDR1 DFQATT and CDR2 SNEGSKA (reference sequence). CDR3 coding DNA: TGCAGTGCTGGAGGGACAGGGGGATCTAACTATGGCTACACCTTC. Protein sequence: CSAGGTGGSNYGYTF.

This clonotype was seen a few times. V gene TRBV20-1 combines with J gene TRBJ1-2; weak D call: TRBD1 (5 bases). V dropped 0 bases and J dropped 8 bases, with 19 bases sitting between them. The CDR3 consists of 15 residues. Germline V gene data show CDR1 as DFQATT and CDR2 as SNEGSKA (reference sequence). In nucleotides, the CDR3 is TGCAGTGCTAGAGATGAAAGGGCAGGGATTAGGGGCTACACCTTC. It is translated as CSARDERAGIRGYTF.

This clonotype occurred a few times. As DNA, the CDR3 is TGTGCCAGCAGCCTAGCTATCGGATACTACAATGAGCAGTTCTTC. It is translated as CASSLAIGYYNEQFF. The chain joins TRBV12-3 or TRBV12-4 to TRBJ2-1; possibly TRBD2 for D (5 bases). The CDR3 sequence is 15 residues long. V was cut by 6 bases and J by 3 bases, with 15 bases left in between.

This clonotype appeared many times. The junction does not match germline at one end; this may be a read error. The CDR3 is CACRGLMETQYF. For the CDR3, the DNA is TGTGCCTGCAGGGGGCTAATGGAGACCCAGTACTTC. This rearrangement joins TRBV12-3 or TRBV12-4 to TRBJ2-5; TRBD1 aligns across 8 bases. The CDR3 contains 12 residues.

The chain recombines TRBV20-1 with TRBJ1-5, with 7 bases identical to TRBD1. This CDR3 comprises 13 residues. V shed 6 bases, J shed 11 bases, and the junction held 13 bases outside the gene matches. Germline CDR1 DFQATT, CDR2 SNEGSKA (reference sequence). In DNA, the CDR3 is TGCAGTGCGGTCAGGACAGGAGCCCCAGCCCAGCATTTT. As protein: CSAVRTGAPAQHF.

The table lists this clonotype with a few counts. V usage is TRBV10-2 and J usage is TRBJ2-3; 8 nucleotides agree with TRBD2. The V and J ends lost 10 bases and 3 bases, in that order; junction bases with no gene match: 12. Germline CDR1 is WSHSY and CDR2 is SAAADI. The CDR3 length is 15 residues. The CDR3 reads CATGGEPGATDTQYF. CDR3 DNA: TGCGCCACCGGGGGGGAGCCTGGGGCGACAGATACGCAGTATTTT.

The chain is built from TRBV7-8 and TRBJ2-7; D is perhaps TRBD2 (6 bases). This CDR3 has 12 amino acids. Trimming took 2 bases from V and 7 from J, leaving 9 bases between them. Germline lookup yields CDR1 SGHVS and CDR2 FQNEAQ. CDR3 protein: CASSLTGTEQYF. In DNA, the CDR3 is TGTGCCAGCAGCTTAACCGGGACTGAGCAGTACTTC.

This clonotype was seen more than once but under ten times. The chain links TRBV4-3 to TRBJ1-1; unclear D gene. This CDR3 comprises 14 residues. Per the germline V gene, CDR1 is LGHNA and CDR2 is YSLEER. Trimming shortened V by 1 base and J by 6 bases, and 12 bases separated the two germline ends. CDR3 protein: CASSQARFEAEAFF. The DNA for the CDR3 is TGCGCCAGCAGCCAAGCCCGATTTGAGGCTGAAGCTTTCTTT.

The sample holds a few counts of this clonotype. The chain recombines TRBV2 with TRBJ2-5; 16 bases match TRBD2. Trimming took 6 bases from V and 0 from J; bases not matched to a gene: 4. The CDR3 covers 17 residues. Germline V gene data show CDR1 as SNHLY and CDR2 as FYNNEI. Written as DNA, the CDR3 is TGTGCCAGCAGGCGGGGACTAGCGGGGGGGGACCAAGAGACCCAGTACTTC. It encodes CASRRGLAGGDQETQYF.

The gene calls are TRBV13 and TRBJ2-7; D not certain. CDR1 and CDR2 (germline): PRHDT, FYEKMQ (reference sequence). Trimming left V 5 bases short and J 2 bases short, with 4 bases between. The CDR3 spans 11 residues. CDR3 protein: CASSGPYEQYF. The CDR3 coding sequence is TGTGCCAGCAGCGGACCCTACGAGCAGTACTTC.

V usage is TRBV6-2 or TRBV6-3 and J usage is TRBJ2-5; a weak D match, TRBD2 (5 bases). Per germline, CDR1 MNHEY and CDR2 SVGEGT. CDR3 size: 14 residues. Trimming shortened V by 4 bases and J by 5 bases, and 14 bases separated the two germline ends. CDR3 sequence (DNA): TGTGCCAGCAGTTCCCGGGCGGGTTTGGAGACCCAGTACTTC. Translated, it gives CASSSRAGLETQYF.

The chain carries TRBV9 and TRBJ2-3; D may match TRBD1 or TRBD2 (6 bases each). V lost 5 bases, J lost 4 bases, and 17 bases lay in between. The CDR3 runs 15 residues. In germline, CDR1 is SGDLS, CDR2 YYNGEE. CDR3 DNA: TGTGCCAGCAGTTCCGGTGGGGGGCTCCCAGATACGCAGTATTTT. Translation: CASSSGGGLPDTQYF.

This clonotype occurred a few times. V is TRBV2 and J is TRBJ1-1, with D uncertain. V was cut by 5 bases and J by 6 bases, with 16 bases left in between. Germline V gives CDR1 SNHLY, CDR2 FYNNEI. The CDR3 has 14 residues. The CDR3 protein is CASSLSGGRPEAFF. CDR3 nucleotides: TGTGCCAGCAGTCTATCCGGCGGGCGCCCTGAAGCTTTCTTT.

The sample holds many counts of this clonotype. J is TRBJ2-1 and V is TRBV5-1, with D possibly being TRBD1 or TRBD2 (6 bases each). From germline, CDR1 is SGHRS and CDR2 YFSETQ. This CDR3 has 17 residues. The V gene lost 3 bases and the J gene lost 4 bases, with 20 bases spanning the gap. The CDR3 nucleotides are TGCGCCAGCAGCTCGTGGCCCGTGGGGGGCTCGTACAATGAGCAGTTCTTC. The encoded protein is CASSSWPVGGSYNEQFF.

This chain uses TRBV27 with TRBJ1-3, with D unresolved. The CDR3 spans 14 residues. Trimming removed 6 bases from V and 0 bases from J, with 9 bases in between. The V gene's germline CDR1 is MNHEY and CDR2 SMNVEV (reference sequence). The CDR3 is CASSLAFSGNTIYF. In DNA, the CDR3 is TGTGCCAGCAGCCTAGCCTTCTCTGGAAACACCATATATTTT.

The CDR3 region is CAQREGVVGNTIYF. The CDR3 nucleotides read TGTGCCCAGAGGGAAGGGGTGGTCGGAAACACCATATATTTT. The chain combines TRBV12-3 or TRBV12-4 with TRBJ1-3, with D tentatively TRBD1 (5 bases). V was cut by 11 bases and J by 4 bases, with 18 bases left in between. This CDR3 contains 14 residues.

This clonotype was seen only a few times. Here the CDR3 DNA reads TGTGCCAGCAGCGTAGGAGCCCCGGGGCGCACTGAAGCTTTCTTT. Amino acid sequence: CASSVGAPGRTEAFF. The chain is built from TRBV9 and TRBJ1-1; tentative D call: TRBD1 (5 bases). The V gene's germline CDR1 is SGDLS and CDR2 YYNGEE. Trimming left V 0 bases short and J 4 bases short, with 13 bases between. CDR3 length: 15 amino acids.

This clonotype was observed many times. The chain uses TRBV6-1 and TRBJ1-1; a possible D gene is TRBD1 (6 bases). This CDR3 spans 13 amino acids. V lost 6 bases and J lost 3, with 11 bases in between. Germline-derived CDR1 and CDR2 are MNHNS and SASEGT. CDR3 protein: CASSQGRHTEAFF. In DNA, the CDR3 is TGTGCCAGCAGCCAGGGGAGGCACACTGAAGCTTTCTTT.